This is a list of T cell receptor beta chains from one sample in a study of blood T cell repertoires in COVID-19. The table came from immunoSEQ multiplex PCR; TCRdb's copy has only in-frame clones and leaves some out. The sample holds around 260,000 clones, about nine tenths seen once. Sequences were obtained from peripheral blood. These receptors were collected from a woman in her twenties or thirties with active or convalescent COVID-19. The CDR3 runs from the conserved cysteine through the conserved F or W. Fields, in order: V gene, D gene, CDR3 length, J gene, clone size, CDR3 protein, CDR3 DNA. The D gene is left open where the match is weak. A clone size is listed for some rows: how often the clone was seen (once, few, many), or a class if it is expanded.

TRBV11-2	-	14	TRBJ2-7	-	CASSNGESSYEQYF	TGTGCCAGCAGCAATGGGGAGAGCTCCTACGAGCAGTACTTC
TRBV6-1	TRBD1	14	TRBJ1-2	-	CASSETPTGLRYTF	TGTGCCAGCAGTGAAACCCCGACAGGGTTGCGCTACACCTTC
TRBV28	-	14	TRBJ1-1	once	CASKGVQMNTEAFF	TGTGCCAGCAAGGGGGTCCAAATGAACACTGAAGCTTTCTTT
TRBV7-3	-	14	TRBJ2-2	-	CASSTGLGTGELFF	TGTGCCAGCAGTACAGGGTTAGGGACCGGGGAGCTGTTTTTT
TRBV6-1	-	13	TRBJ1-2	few	CASSESFNYGYTF	TGTGCCAGCAGTGAAAGCTTTAACTATGGCTACACCTTC
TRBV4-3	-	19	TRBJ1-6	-	CASKKTSIGESSYNSPLHF	TGCGCCAGCAAGAAAACCTCCATCGGGGAAAGCTCCTATAATTCACCCCTCCACTTT
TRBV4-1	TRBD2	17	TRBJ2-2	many	CASSQELAGKYTGELFF	TGCGCCAGCAGCCAAGAACTAGCGGGGAAATACACCGGGGAGCTGTTTTTT
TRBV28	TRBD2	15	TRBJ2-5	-	CASRPSGGAIKTQYF	TGTGCCAGCAGACCTAGCGGGGGGGCGATTAAGACCCAGTACTTC
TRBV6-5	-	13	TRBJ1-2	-	CASSQTGNYGYTF	TGTGCCAGCAGTCAAACAGGAAACTATGGCTACACCTTC
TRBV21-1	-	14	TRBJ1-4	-	CASSKGTGAEKLFF	TGTGCCAGCAGCAAAGGGACAGGGGCGGAAAAACTGTTTTTT
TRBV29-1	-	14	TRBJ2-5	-	CSVQQGNVVGTQYF	TGCAGCGTACAACAGGGCAACGTGGTGGGGACCCAGTACTTC
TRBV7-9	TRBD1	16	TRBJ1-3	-	CASSPRDRAQGNTIYF	TGTGCCAGCAGCCCCCGGGACAGGGCGCAGGGAAACACCATATATTTT
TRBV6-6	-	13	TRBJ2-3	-	CASSYSSVDTQYF	TGTGCCAGCAGTTACTCGAGTGTGGATACGCAGTATTTT
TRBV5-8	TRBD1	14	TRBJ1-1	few	CASSGGTGRTEAFF	TGTGCCAGCAGCGGGGGGACAGGGAGGACTGAAGCTTTCTTT
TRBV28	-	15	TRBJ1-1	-	CASSLLGDWSTEAFF	TGTGCCAGCAGTTTATTGGGGGACTGGAGTACTGAAGCTTTCTTT